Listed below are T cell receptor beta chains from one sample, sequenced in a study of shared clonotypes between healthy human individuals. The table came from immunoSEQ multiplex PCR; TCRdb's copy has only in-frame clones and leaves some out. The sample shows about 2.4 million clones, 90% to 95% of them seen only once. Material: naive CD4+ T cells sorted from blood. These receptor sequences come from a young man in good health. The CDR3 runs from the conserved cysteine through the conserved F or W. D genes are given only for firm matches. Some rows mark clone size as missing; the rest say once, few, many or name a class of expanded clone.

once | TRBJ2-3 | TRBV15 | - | CATSRGEADTQYF | TGTGCCACCAGCAGAGGTGAAGCAGATACGCAGTATTTT
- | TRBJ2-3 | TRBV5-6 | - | CASSIYWTAEDTQYF | TGTGCCAGCAGCATATACTGGACAGCGGAAGATACGCAGTATTTT
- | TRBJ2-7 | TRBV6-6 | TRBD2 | CASSQGGLAPYEQYF | TGTGCCAGCAGCCAGGGGGGACTAGCGCCCTACGAGCAGTACTTC
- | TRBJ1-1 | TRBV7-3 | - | CASSFLGREGNTEAFF | TGTGCCAGCAGCTTTCTTGGCAGGGAGGGGAACACTGAAGCTTTCTTT
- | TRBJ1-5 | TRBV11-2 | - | CASSFGGPSQPQHF | TGTGCCAGCAGCTTCGGGGGTCCCAGTCAGCCCCAGCATTTT
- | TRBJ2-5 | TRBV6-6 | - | CASSYFPQQAQYF | TGTGCCAGCAGTTACTTCCCTCAACAAGCCCAGTACTTC
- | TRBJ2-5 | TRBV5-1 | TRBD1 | CASSLRGLWETQYF | TGCGCCAGCAGCCTCAGGGGGCTGTGGGAGACCCAGTACTTC
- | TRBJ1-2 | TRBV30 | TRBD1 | CAWSPGQGIYGYTF | TGTGCCTGGAGTCCCGGACAGGGGATCTATGGCTACACCTTC
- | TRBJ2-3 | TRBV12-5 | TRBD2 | CASGLWGGGDTQYF | TGTGCTAGTGGTTTGTGGGGGGGTGGAGATACGCAGTATTTT
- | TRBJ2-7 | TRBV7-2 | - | CASSPGSGYEQYF | TGTGCCAGCAGCCCGGGTAGCGGCTACGAGCAGTACTTC
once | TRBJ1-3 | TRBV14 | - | CASSPGQRNTIYF | TGTGCCAGCAGCCCTGGACAGCGAAACACCATATATTTT
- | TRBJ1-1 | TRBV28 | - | CASSLYLGEAFF | TGTGCCAGCAGTTTATATCTTGGTGAAGCTTTCTTT
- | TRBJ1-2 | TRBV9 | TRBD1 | CASSVGDRGGYTF | TGTGCCAGCAGCGTAGGCGACAGGGGAGGCTACACCTTC
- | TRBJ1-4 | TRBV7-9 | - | CASSQRPKLATNEKLFF | TGTGCCAGCAGCCAACGGCCTAAGCTTGCAACTAATGAAAAACTGTTTTTT
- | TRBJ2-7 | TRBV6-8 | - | CASFYYEQYF | TGTGCCAGCTTCTACTACGAGCAGTACTTC
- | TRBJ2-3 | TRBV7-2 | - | CASTLRRGTDTQYF | TGTGCCAGCACCCTACGGCGGGGTACAGATACGCAGTATTTT
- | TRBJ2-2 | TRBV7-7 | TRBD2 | CASRLLAGTNTGELFF | TGTGCTAGCAGATTACTAGCGGGGACGAACACCGGGGAGCTGTTTTTT
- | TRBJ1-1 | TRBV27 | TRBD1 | CASRPGQGLNTEAFF | TGTGCCAGCAGACCGGGACAGGGTCTGAACACTGAAGCTTTCTTT
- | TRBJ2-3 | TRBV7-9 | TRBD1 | CASSLAPGQASTDTQYF | TGTGCCAGCAGCTTAGCCCCAGGACAGGCCAGCACAGATACGCAGTATTTT
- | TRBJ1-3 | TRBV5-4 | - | CASSSPSSGNTIYF | TGTGCCAGCAGCTCCCCTAGTTCCGGAAACACCATATATTTT
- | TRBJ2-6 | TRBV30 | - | CAWSVILTTGGANVLTF | TGTGCCTGGAGTGTAATACTTACAACGGGCGGGGCCAACGTCCTGACTTTC
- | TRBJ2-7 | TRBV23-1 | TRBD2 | CASSQIPGGRDYEQYF | TGCGCCAGCAGTCAAATCCCGGGCGGGAGGGACTACGAGCAGTACTTC
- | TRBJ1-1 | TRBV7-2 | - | CASKVGGPGGTEAFF | TGTGCCAGCAAGGTCGGGGGGCCCGGGGGAACTGAAGCTTTCTTT
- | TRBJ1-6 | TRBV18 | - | CASSRASSSYNSPLHF | TGTGCCAGCTCACGGGCCTCGAGCTCCTATAATTCACCCCTCCACTTT
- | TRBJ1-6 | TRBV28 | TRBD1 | CASRAGGSYNSPLHF | TGTGCCAGCAGGGCAGGGGGATCCTATAATTCACCCCTCCACTTT
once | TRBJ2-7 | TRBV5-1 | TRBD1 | CVSSFDRGYEQYF | TGCGTCAGCAGCTTTGACAGGGGCTACGAGCAGTACTTC
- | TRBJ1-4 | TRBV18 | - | CASSPQGSNEKLFF | TGTGCCAGCTCACCACAGGGGTCTAATGAAAAACTGTTTTTT
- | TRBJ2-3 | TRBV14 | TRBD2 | CASSQGLPDTQYF | TGTGCCAGCAGCCAGGGACTACCAGATACGCAGTATTTT
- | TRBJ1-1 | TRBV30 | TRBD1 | CAWSPRTGKGTEAFF | TGTGCCTGGAGTCCCCGGACAGGGAAGGGGACTGAAGCTTTCTTT
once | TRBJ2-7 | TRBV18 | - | CASSPRPATGEQYF | TGTGCCAGCTCACCACGGCCAGCTACGGGCGAGCAGTACTTC
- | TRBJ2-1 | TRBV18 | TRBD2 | CASSPVGGPLNEQFF | TGTGCCAGCTCACCAGTGGGAGGGCCCTTGAATGAGCAGTTCTTC
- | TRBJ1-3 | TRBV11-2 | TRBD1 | CASSGLGAGGPNTIYF | TGTGCCAGCAGCGGCCTCGGGGCAGGGGGCCCAAACACCATATATTTT
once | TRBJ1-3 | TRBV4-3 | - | CASSQEMSGLSGNTIYF | TGCGCCAGCAGCCAAGAAATGAGCGGTCTCTCTGGAAACACCATATATTTT
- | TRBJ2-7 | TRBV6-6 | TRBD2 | CASSSGLAPYEQYF | TGTGCCAGCAGTTCCGGACTAGCCCCCTACGAGCAGTACTTC
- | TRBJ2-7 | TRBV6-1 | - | CASSEAGHPYEQYF | TGTGCCAGCAGTGAAGCTGGACACCCCTACGAGCAGTACTTC
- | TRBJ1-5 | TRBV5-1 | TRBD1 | CASSLEDRPSNQPQHF | TGCGCCAGCAGCTTGGAGGACAGGCCTTCGAATCAGCCCCAGCATTTT
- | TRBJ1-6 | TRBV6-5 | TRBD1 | CASSGQGNNSPLHF | TGTGCCAGCAGCGGACAGGGTAATAATTCACCCCTCCACTTT
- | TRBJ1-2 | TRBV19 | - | CASSGGDTSNYGYTF | TGTGCCAGTAGTGGGGGGGACACCTCTAACTATGGCTACACCTTC
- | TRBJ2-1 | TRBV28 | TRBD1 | CASSYRQGTRSEQFF | TGTGCCAGCAGTTATCGACAGGGGACGAGGAGTGAGCAGTTCTTC
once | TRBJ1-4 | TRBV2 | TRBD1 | CASRNEGQGNEKLFF | TGTGCCAGCCGTAATGAGGGACAGGGGAATGAAAAACTGTTTTTT
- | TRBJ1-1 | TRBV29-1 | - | CSVEEGGLTEAFF | TGCAGCGTTGAAGAGGGGGGGCTCACTGAAGCTTTCTTT
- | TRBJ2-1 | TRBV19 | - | CASSMELARDYYNEQFF | TGTGCCAGTAGTATGGAGCTAGCGCGAGACTACTACAATGAGCAGTTCTTC
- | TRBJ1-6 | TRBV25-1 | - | CASSELDPGWSPLHF | TGTGCCAGCAGTGAATTAGACCCGGGCTGGTCACCCCTCCACTTT
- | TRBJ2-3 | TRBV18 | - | CASSPSLQYADTQYF | TGTGCCAGCTCACCAAGTTTGCAGTATGCAGATACGCAGTATTTT
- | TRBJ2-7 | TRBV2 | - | CASSLGSPYEQYF | TGTGCCAGCTCTTTAGGGTCACCCTACGAGCAGTACTTC